This TCR beta chain was recorded in a study of Tregs in tolerant kidney transplant recipients (dated by TCRdb to between 2018 and 2021). Background for the entire study: Before combined kidney and bone marrow transplantation, this study identified donor-specific regulatory T cells using TCRbeta sequencing and then followed those same cells after transplant. Several methods of expanding Tregs specific for an allogeneic donor were compared by TCRbeta repertoire sequencing in 3 healthy controls. Results the study describes overall, beyond this receptor: Biological reproducibility was not directly assessed, although technical replication error appeared to be minimal. Expanding Tregs with activated donor B cells appeared to identify the most biologically relevant and donor-specific TCRbeta repertoire. Because the study included only a small number of patients, the results must be confirmed in larger populations and under other immunosuppression protocols.

About this clone itself: This clone's antigen is unknown. No base quality information exists; no much larger clone differs at one position.

For TCRbeta CDR3 sequencing, genomic DNA from the sorted cells was extracted using the QIAGEN DNeasy Blood and Tissue Kit. Through immunoSEQ, high-throughput TCRbeta CDR3 sequencing was done commercially, including PCR amplification with internal controls and bias correction. The original methods were these. A unique productive TCRbeta sequence was defined by the CDR3 nucleotide sequence when primers matched, and otherwise by the CDR3 amino acid sequence together with the Vbeta and Jbeta genes. To correct sorting error, sequences shared between sorted populations at a frequency ratio of 2:1 or less were removed; the rest were assigned to the higher population. A sequence counted as donor-reactive if, in CFSE-low cells, the sequence had a frequency of at least 0.01% and was expanded at least 5-fold compared with unstimulated cells. Repertoire divergence was quantified by Jensen-Shannon divergence using the top 100 TCRbeta sequences ranked by frequency. For samples with multiple sequencing runs, sorting error was corrected separately for each run before the runs were pooled. TCRdb's version of the immuneACCESS table is confined to in-frame rearrangements and falls short of the full clone set. An unresolved V gene accounts for under half of the shortfall where checked; the remainder is of unknown origin. V and J calls and clone size are those listed in that table; D and trimming were worked out from the DNA. The sample table records about 240,000 clones; approximately 84% of these occur just once. Clones ranked in the top ten supply 0.64% of the sample.

The V end loses 4 bases and the J end loses 3 bases, and a stretch of 22 bases separates them. From the cysteine through the phenylalanine, the CDR3 covers 17 amino acids. Here the CDR3 DNA is all that survives: 51 bases in frame from base 1. CDR1 and CDR2 are read off the germline V gene as SQVTM and ANQGSEA. Unstimulated Tregs (CD4+CD25+CD127-), CD4+ non-Tregs (CD4+CD25-), CD4 and CD8 cells were FACS-sorted from thawed PBMCs. Blood from healthy controls was obtained either as purchased buffy coats or from healthy volunteers. Healthy control blood was processed to PBMCs with a Ficoll density gradient and then cryopreserved, whereas patient PBMCs were collected both before and after transplant.

Material for sequencing was CD4+ T cells from blood. The receptor comes from a human donor in good health. The chain is assembled from TRBV29-1 and TRBJ1-3; the D gene is perhaps TRBD1, from 5 matching bases. The CDR3: CSVAGEGTRGVGNTIYF. Read as DNA, the sequence is TGCAGCGTTGCGGGCGAGGGCACAAGGGGAGTTGGAAACACCATATATTTT.